This TCR beta chain was sequenced during a study of control samples from healthy donors and cancer patients. The repertoire was sequenced with immunoSEQ multiplex PCR; TCRdb's copy has only in-frame clones and lacks some. The table includes about 200,000 clones, about 90% detected once. This clone was recorded a few times. CDR3 length: 16 amino acids. Germline trimming cut 5 bases from V and 2 bases from J; bases unmatched to any gene: 6. Germline loops: CDR1 SGHAT, CDR2 FQNNGV. The rearrangement joins TRBV11-2 to TRBJ1-3; 10 bases match TRBD1. The specimen sequenced was blood. The sequence was collected from a man aged 25-45 years in good health. The CDR3 DNA reads as TGTGCCAGCAGCCGACAGGGGGCAACGGCTGGAAACACCATATATTTT. This encodes CASSRQGATAGNTIYF.